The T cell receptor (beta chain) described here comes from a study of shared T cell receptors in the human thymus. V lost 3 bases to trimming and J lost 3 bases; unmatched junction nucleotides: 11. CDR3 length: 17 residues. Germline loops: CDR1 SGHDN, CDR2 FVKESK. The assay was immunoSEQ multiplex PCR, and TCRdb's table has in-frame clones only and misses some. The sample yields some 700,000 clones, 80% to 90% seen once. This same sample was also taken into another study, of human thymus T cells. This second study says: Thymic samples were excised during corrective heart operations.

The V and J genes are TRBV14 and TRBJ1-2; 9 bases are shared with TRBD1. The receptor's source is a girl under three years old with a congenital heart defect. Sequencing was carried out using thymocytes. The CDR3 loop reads CASSHSLRQGEDYGYTF. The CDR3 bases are TGTGCCAGCAGCCACTCGTTGAGACAGGGGGAAGACTATGGCTACACCTTC. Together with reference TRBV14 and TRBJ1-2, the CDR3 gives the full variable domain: EAGVTQFPSHSVIEKGQTVTLRCDPISGHDNLYWYRRVMGKEIKFLLHFVKESKQDESGMPNNRFLAERTGGTYSTLKVQPAELEDSGVYFCASSHSLRQGEDYGYTFGSGTRLTVV.